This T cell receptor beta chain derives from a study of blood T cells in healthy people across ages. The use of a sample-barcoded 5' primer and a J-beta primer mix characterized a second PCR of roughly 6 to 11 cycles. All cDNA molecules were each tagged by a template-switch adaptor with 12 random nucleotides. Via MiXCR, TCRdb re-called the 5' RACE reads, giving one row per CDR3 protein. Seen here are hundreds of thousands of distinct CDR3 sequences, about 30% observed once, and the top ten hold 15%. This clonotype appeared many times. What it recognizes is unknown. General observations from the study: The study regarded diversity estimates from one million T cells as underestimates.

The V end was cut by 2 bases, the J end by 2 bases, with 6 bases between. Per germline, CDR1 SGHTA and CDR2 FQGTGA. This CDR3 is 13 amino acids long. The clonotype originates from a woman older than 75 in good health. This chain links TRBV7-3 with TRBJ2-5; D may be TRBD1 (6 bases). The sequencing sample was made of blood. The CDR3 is CASSLQGQETQYF. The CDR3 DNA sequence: TGTGCCAGCAGCTTACAGGGGCAAGAGACCCAGTACTTC.